The next 2 T cell receptor beta chains were all read from a single sample in a study of T cell responses to AZD1222 COVID-19 vaccine. Generated by immunoSEQ multiplex PCR, the TCRdb table keeps only in-frame clones and is missing some. The repertoire holds 100,000 to 130,000 clones, 70% to 90% seen once, with approximately 3.3% in the top ten. The sample was peripheral blood, taken on day 0 of AZD1222 vaccination. Receptors originate from an adult in good health.

This sequence joins TRBV4-1 and TRBJ1-2; 9 positions agree with TRBD1. Unmatched junction bases numbered 6, after V lost 4 bases and J lost 6 bases. Germline V lookup: CDR1 MGHRA, CDR2 YSYEKL. This CDR3 has 14 amino acids. CDR3 sequence reads: CASSPIRDRDGYTF. CDR3 coding DNA: TGCGCCAGCAGCCCCATCCGGGACAGGGATGGCTACACCTTC.

The chain recombines TRBV9 with TRBJ2-7, with 9 bases identical to TRBD2. CDR3 length: 19 amino acids. Germline V lookup: CDR1 SGDLS, CDR2 YYNGEE. The J segment lost 0 bases and the V segment lost 0 bases, leaving 13 bases of the junction unmatched. The CDR3 protein is CASSVDSGVAGGLSYEQYF. DNA of the CDR3: TGTGCCAGCAGCGTAGACTCCGGGGTGGCGGGGGGGCTCTCCTACGAGCAGTACTTC.